This record covers a single T cell receptor (beta chain). Its antigen is still unknown. This sample was included in a study of beta chain features in type 1 diabetes. About the research overall: The patients were much like the healthy donors in age, gender and cell yields.

General study findings and limits: TCRB CDR3s were moderately but significantly shorter in Type 1 diabetes patients in all four CD4+ subsets.

In germline, CDR1 is SGHTA, CDR2 FQGNSA. With 5 bases removed from V and 0 bases from J, the gap between germline ends came to 11 bases. The CDR3 has 15 residues. A single heparinised draw of approximately 100 mL on average was taken per donor. Each of the CD4+ naive, central memory, regulatory and stem cell-like memory populations was sorted via CD45RO/CCR7/CD25/CD127/CD95/CD27. Sorted populations all had greater than 98% purity. The whole isolated RNA underwent reverse transcription, so sequencing captured expressed TCRB transcripts. Here immunoSEQ multiplex PCR was the method, and the copy in TCRdb shows in-frame clones only, minus some. The data contain 500,000 to 650,000 clones, 9.5% to 15% of them singletons.

Input material: naive CD4+ T cells from blood. This sequence joins TRBV7-2 and TRBJ1-3, with D possibly matching TRBD1 (5 bases). The origin of this receptor is a man aged 30-40 years with type 1 diabetes. CDR3 region: CASSRGPNSGNTIYF. As DNA, the CDR3 is TGTGCCAGCAGCCGGGGACCGAACTCTGGAAACACCATATATTTT. Complete variable domain (other parts from reference TRBV7-2 and TRBJ1-3): GAGVSQSPSNKVTEKGKDVELRCDPISGHTALYWYRQSLGQGLEFLIYFQGNSAPDKSGLPSDRFSAERTGGSVSTLTIQRTQQEDSAVYLCASSRGPNSGNTIYFGEGSWLTVV.